The 18 T cell receptor beta chains below were found in one sample sequenced in a study of tumor-infiltrating lymphocytes in glioblastoma multiforme. Three nested ARM-PCR rounds with V-beta and C-beta primers built TCRB libraries. TCRdb independently ran MiXCR on the multiplex PCR reads; one entry per CDR3 protein. The sample holds over 10,000 distinct CDR3 sequences, around 70% seen once. Sequenced sample: brain tumor tissue. All receptors derive from a male donor with glioblastoma.

Judged by abundance, this clonotype is medium-sized. The chain couples TRBV10-1 to TRBJ2-2; TRBD1 matches 11 bases. The CDR3 is 14 residues long. V was pared by 5 bases and J by 5 bases, with 1 base of the junction left unmatched. Germline CDR1 reads WNHNN; CDR2 reads SYGVQD (reference sequence). CDR3 sequence: CASSWDRGTGELFF. The CDR3, as DNA: TGCGCCAGCAGTTGGGACAGGGGGACCGGGGAGCTGTTTTTT.

The chain employs TRBV10-3 and TRBJ2-7; 10 nucleotides align to TRBD2. CDR3 length: 13 amino acids. CDR1 is ENHRY, CDR2 SYGVKD, per germline. With V trimmed by 2 bases and J by 6 bases, 1 base remained unmatched. CDR3 nucleotides: TGTGCCATCAGTGAGCGGACTAGCGGCGAGCAGTACTTC. Protein: CAISERTSGEQYF.

Remarks on this clonotype: Its ends do not fully match the called genes, so a read error is possible. The rearrangement joins TRBV11-2 to TRBJ2-7, with D uncertain. The CDR3 is made up of 11 amino acids. The germline V gene encodes CDR1 SGHAT and CDR2 FQNNGV. As DNA, the CDR3 is TGTACCAGCAGCTCCTATTTGCAGCAGCACTTC. Translation: CTSSSYLQQHF.

The chain links TRBV20-1 to TRBJ1-1; D possibly corresponds to TRBD1 (6 bases). The CDR3 runs to 14 residues. V gave up 0 bases and J gave up 11 bases, with 19 bases separating them. The germline gives CDR1 DFQATT, CDR2 SNEGSKA (reference sequence). The CDR3 nucleotides are TGCAGTGCTAGAGAGGACAGTGGGCCTGTTGGCGCTTTCTTT. This sequence encodes CSAREDSGPVGAFF.

The J gene is TRBJ2-7, the V gene TRBV20-1, with TRBD2 matching over 11 bases. This CDR3 comprises 16 residues. The germline gives CDR1 DFQATT, CDR2 SNEGSKA (reference sequence). V was clipped by 5 bases and J by 10 bases; unmatched bases: 19. The CDR3 DNA reads TGCAGTGCTCTTTCGACTAGCGGGAAGTCTTCCTATGAACAGTACTTC. It is translated as CSALSTSGKSSYEQYF.

At least ten counts were recorded for this clonotype. The chain couples TRBV5-1 to TRBJ1-2, with D maybe TRBD1 (5 bases). Per germline, CDR1 SGHRS and CDR2 YFSETQ. This CDR3 is built from 15 residues. The V and J ends lost 0 bases and 7 bases respectively, with 16 bases between them. The CDR3 coding sequence is TGCGCCAGCAGCTTGGCCGGGACCTTTGATGGTGGCTACACCTTC. Translation gives CASSLAGTFDGGYTF. Looking up the rest from reference TRBV5-1 and TRBJ1-2 gives the full variable domain: KAGVTQTPRYLIKTRGQQVTLSCSPISGHRSVSWYQQTPGQGLQFLFEYFSETQRNKGNFPGRFSGRQFSNSRSEMNVSTLELGDSALYLCASSLAGTFDGGYTFGSGTRLTVV.

On this clonotype itself: A read error may explain this, as a much larger clone is one base away. The chain carries TRBV11-2 and TRBJ1-2, with 7 bases fitting TRBD1. The CDR3 runs to 15 residues. Per germline, CDR1 SGHAT and CDR2 FQNNGV. The CDR3 bases are TGTGCCAGCAGCCAGCCGACAGGGATTTACTATGGCTACAACTTC. Protein: CASSQPTGIYYGYNF.

Ten or more counts support this clonotype. The chain has TRBV21-1 and TRBJ1-1; TRBD1 is the table's D call, not checked against the DNA. TRBV21-1 is an annotated pseudogene. CDR3 length: 11 residues. CDR3 loop: CASTRGYEAFF. CDR3 nucleotide sequence: TGTGCCAGCACCAGGGGGTATGAAGCTTTCTTT.

On this clonotype: The junction and the germline gene differ at one end; a read error may be behind it. The J gene is TRBJ1-4, the V gene TRBV11-2; D gene uncertain. The CDR3 runs 13 residues. CDR1 is SGHAT and CDR2 is FQNNGV in the germline V gene. The CDR3 nucleotides read TGTGCCGGCAGCCTCAACCAGAATGCAAAACCGTTTTTT. It yields the protein CAGSLNQNAKPFF. Looking up the rest from reference TRBV11-2 and TRBJ1-4 gives the full variable domain: EAGVAQSPRYKIIEKRQSVAFWCNPISGHATLYWYQQILGQGPKLLIQFQNNGVVDDSQLPKDRFSAERLKGVDSTLKIQPAKLEDSAVYLCAGSLNQNAKPFFGSGTQLSVL.

The V call is TRBV11-2, the J call TRBJ2-1; 7 bases line up with TRBD2. The germline CDR1 and CDR2 sequences are SGHAT and FQNNGV. The CDR3 is made up of 17 amino acids. The chain's CDR3 is CDSSLVPASGTYNEQFF. CDR3 bases: TGTGACAGTAGCTTGGTCCCCGCTAGCGGCACCTACAATGAGCAGTTCTTC.

With respect to this clonotype: Germline is not matched at one junction end, which may reflect a read error. The chain is built from TRBV7-2 and TRBJ1-5; D is ambiguous. The CDR3 totals 15 residues. The germline CDR1 and CDR2 sequences are SGHTA and FQGNSA. In DNA, the CDR3 is TGTGCCAGCAGCTTGGGGAGACAAATCAATCAGCCCCAGCGTTTT. Translated, it gives CASSLGRQINQPQRF. The entire variable domain, with the rest obtained from reference TRBV7-2 and TRBJ1-5, is as follows: GAGVSQSPSNKVTEKGKDVELRCDPISGHTALYWYRQSLGQGLEFLIYFQGNSAPDKSGLPSDRFSAERTGGSVSTLTIQRTQQEDSAVYLCASSLGRQINQPQRFGDGTRLSIL.

This clonotype qualifies as medium-sized. V is TRBV10-3 and J is TRBJ2-7; D is perhaps TRBD1 (6 bases). The CDR3 has 16 residues. V lost 4 bases, J lost 0 bases, and 16 bases lay in between. From germline, CDR1 is ENHRY and CDR2 SYGVKD. CDR3 sequence (DNA): TGTGCCATCAGTGTAGATGGGACAATTAGCTCCTACGAGCAGTACTTC. Amino acids: CAISVDGTISSYEQYF.

The table lists this clonotype with a count of one. The chain combines TRBV29-1 with TRBJ2-3; 9 positions agree with TRBD1. The CDR3 is 15 residues long. Germline V lookup: CDR1 SQVTM, CDR2 ANQGSEA. V dropped 3 bases and J dropped 1; count of bases not matched to a gene: 5. The CDR3 DNA reads TGCAGCGTTGATAGGACAGGGGACGGCACAGATACGCAGTATTTT. Residues: CSVDRTGDGTDTQYF.

Regarding this clonotype: Compared with germline, one end of the junction differs, possibly owing to a read error. The rearrangement uses TRBV20-1 and TRBJ2-7; D perhaps matches TRBD2 (6 bases). CDR3 length: 15 amino acids. Germline CDR1 DFQATT, CDR2 SNEGSKA (reference sequence). CDR3 in amino acids: CSTREGTSQGYEKYF. The CDR3 bases are TGCAGTACTAGAGAAGGGACTTCGCAGGGTTACGAGAAGTACTTC.

The chain employs TRBV5-8 and TRBJ2-2; TRBD1 is a possible D gene (5 bases). CDR1 and CDR2 (germline): SGHTS, YDEGEE. The CDR3 length is 14 residues. Trimming removed 7 bases at V and 4 bases at J, with 14 bases between. CDR3 nucleotides: TGTGCCAGCCACAGGACGTTTAGCACCGGGGAGCTGTTTTTT. Protein sequence: CASHRTFSTGELFF.

By share, this clonotype ranks as medium-sized (0.01 to 0.1%). A much bigger clone sits one base away, suggesting this may be a read error. A read error is likely, as this CDR3 ends without the conserved phenylalanine or tryptophan. The chain employs TRBV11-2 and TRBJ2-7, with TRBD2 matching 12 bases. V trimming: 5 bases; J trimming: 5 bases; junction bases outside the gene matches: 13. This CDR3 has 17 residues. CDR1 is SGHAT and CDR2 is FQNNGV in the germline V gene. The CDR3 reads CASSTGLAGRFGDEQYL. CDR3 DNA: TGTGCCAGCAGCACAGGACTAGCGGGAAGGTTCGGGGACGAGCAGTACCTC.

The chain combines TRBV11-2 with TRBJ2-1, with 11 bases that match TRBD2. V lost 5 bases, J lost 9 bases, and 12 bases stayed unmatched. The length of the CDR3 is 16 residues. Per germline, CDR1 SGHAT and CDR2 FQNNGV. The CDR3 nucleotides read TGTGCCAGCAGCCTCTATACTAGCGGGAGCAGGGGTGAGCAGTTCTTC. Its translation: CASSLYTSGSRGEQFF.

This chain joins TRBV20-1 and TRBJ2-3, with 15 bases matching TRBD2. The CDR3 runs 20 residues. With 6 bases clipped from V and 0 bases from J, the junction kept 16 bases outside the gene matches. The germline V gene has CDR1 DFQATT and CDR2 SNEGSKA (reference sequence). The CDR3 here is CSASRHGLAGGPSSTDTQYF. CDR3 bases: TGCAGTGCCAGCCGCCACGGACTAGCGGGAGGGCCGAGTAGCACAGATACGCAGTATTTT.